The 8 T cell receptor beta chains reported below all come from one sample, sequenced in a study of blood T cells in healthy people across ages (dated by TCRdb to the mid-2010s). Libraries were built with 5' RACE. The run used an Illumina HiSeq 2500. A second PCR of about 6 to 11 cycles was performed with a sample-barcoded 5' primer and a J-beta primer mix. TCRdb reprocessed the public reads (quality trimming at Q25 with fastp, clone calling with MiXCR) and kept in-frame beta chains. Records with the same CDR3 protein are collapsed into one entry carrying the most frequent genes and DNA. The sample table lists some 1 million distinct CDR3 sequences, 45% of them with a count of one. The ten most abundant clones make up about 20% of the sample. Material for sequencing was blood. The receptor set was obtained from a woman in her fifties or sixties in good health.

V is TRBV9 and J is TRBJ2-1, with 8 bases matching TRBD2. The CDR3 sequence is 15 residues long. The germline gives CDR1 SGDLS, CDR2 YYNGEE. The V and J ends lost 7 bases and 9 bases, in that order; junction bases with no gene match: 15. This CDR3 is CASGEGGTSVFEQFF. CDR3 sequence (DNA): TGTGCCAGCGGCGAGGGGGGGACTAGTGTTTTTGAGCAGTTCTTC.

In its sample, this clonotype was seen once. The V gene is TRBV11-2, the J gene TRBJ2-1, with 7 bases that match TRBD2. The CDR3 length is 15 residues. Germline V gives CDR1 SGHAT, CDR2 FQNNGV. J was trimmed by 1 base and V by 7 bases; bases with no gene match: 7. The CDR3 is CASTSLAESYNEQFF. The CDR3 DNA reads as TGTGCCAGCACAAGCCTAGCGGAATCCTACAATGAGCAGTTCTTC.

V and J are TRBV5-1 and TRBJ2-1; D is perhaps TRBD1 (5 bases). TRBJ2-7 explains the end of the DNA better; the J call may be wrong. The length of the CDR3 is 15 residues. Germline CDR1 SGHRS, CDR2 YFSETQ. CDR3 region: CASSFMTDNYNEQYF. The CDR3, as DNA: TGCGCCAGCAGCTTTATGACAGACAACTACAATGAGCAGTACTTC.

This clonotype occurred a few times. This sequence joins TRBV12-3 or TRBV12-4 and TRBJ2-7; 7 bases are shared with TRBD1. The ends lost 3 bases at V and 3 bases at J; junction bases unmatched: 14. The CDR3 runs 17 residues. The CDR3 loop is CASSLALSRGIRYEQYF. The CDR3 DNA reads as TGTGCCAGCAGTTTGGCCTTAAGCAGGGGGATCCGCTACGAGCAGTACTTC.

A few counts support this clonotype. The chain couples TRBV7-8 to TRBJ2-3; 10 nucleotides agree with TRBD2. The CDR3 runs to 20 residues. Germline loops: CDR1 SGHVS, CDR2 FQNEAQ. Trimming cost V 5 bases and J 0 bases; bases outside gene matches: 17. The CDR3 is CASSTRGTSALVTSTDTQYF. CDR3 coding DNA: TGTGCCAGCAGCACCCGCGGGACTAGCGCCTTAGTTACTAGCACAGATACGCAGTATTTT.

The count of this clonotype is one. The rearrangement uses TRBV15 and TRBJ1-5; the match to TRBD1 covers 10 bases. The CDR3 totals 16 residues. Germline V lookup: CDR1 LNHNV, CDR2 YYDKDF (reference sequence). V was clipped by 6 bases and J by 1 base; unmatched bases: 6. CDR3 amino acids: CATRNPGQGSNQPQHF. The CDR3 nucleotides are TGTGCCACCAGAAATCCGGGACAGGGGAGCAATCAGCCCCAGCATTTT.

This clonotype was counted only a few times. This sequence joins TRBV20-1 and TRBJ2-7; 9 bases agree with TRBD2. There are 15 residues in the CDR3. The germline gives CDR1 DFQATT, CDR2 SNEGSKA (reference sequence). This CDR3 reads CSIGRREGASTKQYF. CDR3 in DNA: TGCAGCATTGGTCGGCGGGAGGGGGCGTCGACAAAGCAGTACTTC.

The chain is built from TRBV6-6 and TRBJ1-4, with D possibly matching TRBD1 (5 bases). CDR3 length: 11 residues. The V gene lost 2 bases and the J gene lost 12 bases, with 7 bases spanning the gap. Germline assignment: CDR1 MNHNY and CDR2 SVGAGI (reference sequence). CDR3 DNA: TGTGCCAGCAGTTACGGAGGGGAACTGTTTTTT. This encodes CASSYGGELFF.